This T cell receptor (beta chain) is drawn from a study of regulatory T cells in long-lasting Graves disease. Time point given: newly diagnosed GD, antithyroid drugs for less than 3 months. After RNA was extracted from PBMCs, the TCR library was made from it. American Thyroid Association guidelines defined Graves' disease diagnosis. Xi'an, China, was home to the endocrinology department that provided patients. EDTA tubes received around 9.9 milliliters of collected peripheral blood. General observations from the study: The TCR repertoire of persistent Graves' patients was less diverse than that of newly diagnosed ones.

Germline V gene lookup returns CDR1 SGDLS and CDR2 YYNGEE. Trimming pared 0 bases from V and 4 bases from J, leaving 11 bases between. The CDR3 has 16 amino acids. This clonotype appeared many times. The antigen remains unidentified. Through Arm-PCR of CDR3 regions and iRepertoire HTBI primers, TCR beta libraries were built. TCRdb re-analysed the multiplex PCR reads in MiXCR, keeping a single row per CDR3 protein. The table shows about 320,000 distinct CDR3 sequences, with 15% to 20% occurring only once. Sample: peripheral blood mononuclear cells (PBMCs), taken at new diagnosis, from a patient treated with antithyroid drugs. J is TRBJ1-6 and V is TRBV9, with D unresolved. This receptor was obtained from a female donor with Graves disease. CDR3 protein: CASSVEPDSYNSPLHF. The DNA of the CDR3 is TGTGCCAGCAGCGTAGAACCCGACTCTTATAATTCACCCCTCCACTTT.